This T cell receptor beta chain was recovered during a study of patients and donors after allogeneic stem cell transplantation. TCRdb reanalysed the RT-PCR reads using MiXCR and keeps one entry per CDR3 protein. The sample lists approximately 430,000 distinct CDR3 sequences, 16% seen once, with 7.2% in the top ten. This clonotype was seen a handful of times. This TCR derives from a human donor who was either an allogeneic HSCT recipient or a stem cell or donor lymphocyte infusion donor (not recorded which). It is not recorded whose cells these are; they may come from a transplant donor. What was sequenced was blood, either unsorted or a sorted T cell fraction (not recorded which).

The CDR3 DNA sequence: TGTGCCAGCAGTTTACGGGACCCCCGAACCCACCATCTTGCAACTAATGAAAAACTGTTTTTT. This translates into CASSLRDPRTHHLATNEKLFF. The gene calls are TRBV12-3 or TRBV12-4 and TRBJ1-4, with D possibly matching TRBD1 (5 bases). V was shortened by 2 bases and J by 0 bases, with 25 bases between the two germline ends. The CDR3 is 21 residues long.